Listed here are 6 T cell receptor beta chains from one sample, sequenced in a study of radiation and T cells in renal cell carcinoma. TCRdb's table, derived via immunoSEQ multiplex PCR, lists solely in-frame clones and lacks some. Among 100,000 to 150,000 clones listed, around 84% were seen once. Time point described: baseline pretreatment blood. The treatment was: 15 Gy SBRT to primary tumor, nephrectomy 4 weeks later. Sample: blood, taken from a patient whose treatment included radiotherapy and nephrectomy. These receptors were obtained from a woman aged 55-69 years with renal cell carcinoma.

The rearrangement links TRBV7-9 to TRBJ2-5, with 9 bases fitting TRBD1. The CDR3 contains 15 residues. After removal of 7 bases from V and 7 bases from J, the junction contained 13 bases not matched to a gene. Germline CDR1 reads SEHNR; CDR2 reads FQNEAQ (reference sequence). The CDR3: CASILQWDRDWTQYF. The DNA for the CDR3 is TGTGCCAGCATCCTCCAATGGGACAGGGATTGGACCCAGTACTTC.

This clone was observed a single time. This rearrangement joins TRBV19 to TRBJ2-3; TRBD1 aligns across 9 bases. Germline V gene data show CDR1 as LNHDA and CDR2 as SQIVND (reference sequence). V dropped 1 base and J dropped 4; count of bases not matched to a gene: 6. The CDR3 totals 16 residues. CDR3 bases: TGTGCCAGTAGTATAGGGGGACAGGGTGTTGCAGATACGCAGTATTTT. Its translation is CASSIGGQGVADTQYF.

The chain couples TRBV11-2 to TRBJ1-1, with TRBD1 as a possible D gene (5 bases). The CDR3 totals 15 residues. V lost 5 bases and J 6 bases, leaving 19 bases between the germline ends. Germline V gene sequence: CDR1 SGHAT, CDR2 FQNNGV. The CDR3 DNA reads TGTGCCAGCAGCCGTCGGGGGTCACTTTCCCCTGAAGCTTTCTTT. Its translation is CASSRRGSLSPEAFF.

The rearrangement uses TRBV5-4 and TRBJ2-3; unclear D gene. This CDR3 has 14 residues. Trimming removed 3 bases at V and 2 bases at J, with 10 bases between. Germline assignment: CDR1 SGHNT and CDR2 YYREEE (reference sequence). CDR3 nucleotides: TGTGCCAGCAGCTCATCGGGTGACACAGATACGCAGTATTTT. Protein product: CASSSSGDTDTQYF.

The CDR3 DNA follows: TGTGCCAGCAGTTTGGGCAGGGGCTCTGGAAACACCATATATTTT. This encodes CASSLGRGSGNTIYF. The rearrangement uses TRBV28 and TRBJ1-3, with D perhaps TRBD1 (6 bases). The CDR3 has 15 residues. Looked up from germline, CDR1 is MDHEN and CDR2 is SYDVKM. Deletions cut 3 bases from V and 0 bases from J, with 9 bases between.

The J gene is TRBJ2-5, the V gene TRBV28; D is ambiguous. Germline V gene sequence: CDR1 MDHEN, CDR2 SYDVKM. The CDR3 is 13 residues long. Trimming took off 1 base at V and 2 bases at J, with 5 bases between the two ends. CDR3 region: CASSLYLQETQYF. The CDR3 DNA reads TGTGCCAGCAGTTTATACCTACAAGAGACCCAGTACTTC.